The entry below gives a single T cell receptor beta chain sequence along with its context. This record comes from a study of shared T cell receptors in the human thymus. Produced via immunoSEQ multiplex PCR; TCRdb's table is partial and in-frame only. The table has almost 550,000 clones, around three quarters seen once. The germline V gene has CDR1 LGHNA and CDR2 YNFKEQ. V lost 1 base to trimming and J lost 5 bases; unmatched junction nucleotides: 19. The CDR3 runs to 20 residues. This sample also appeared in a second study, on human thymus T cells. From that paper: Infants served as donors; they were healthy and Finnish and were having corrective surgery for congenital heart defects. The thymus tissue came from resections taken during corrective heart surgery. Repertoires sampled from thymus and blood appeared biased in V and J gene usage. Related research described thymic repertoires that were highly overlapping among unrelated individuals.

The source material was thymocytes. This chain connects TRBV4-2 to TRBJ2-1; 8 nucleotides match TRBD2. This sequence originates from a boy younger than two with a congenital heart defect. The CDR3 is CASSQVVGSGNREGHNEQFF. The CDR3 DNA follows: TGTGCCAGCAGCCAAGTTGTGGGTAGCGGGAATCGGGAGGGTCACAATGAGCAGTTCTTC.